This TCR beta chain derives from a study of shared T cell receptors in the human thymus. This table comes from immunoSEQ multiplex PCR, and its TCRdb copy is limited to in-frame clones, with some not included. In the table there are about 610,000 clones, approximately 90% of which are singletons. The CDR3 spans 17 residues. Trimming removed 1 base from V and 5 bases from J; junction bases left unmatched: 11. The V gene's germline CDR1 is LGHNT and CDR2 FRNRAP. These data were also reused for a study on human thymus T cells.

The chain has TRBV12-5 and TRBJ2-5, with 9 positions matching TRBD1. The clonotype comes from a boy in the first two years of life with a congenital heart defect. The sequenced sample consisted of thymocytes. The chain's CDR3 is CASGLAQGAGSAETQYF. The DNA of the CDR3 is TGTGCTAGTGGTTTGGCACAGGGGGCAGGGAGTGCGGAGACCCAGTACTTC.